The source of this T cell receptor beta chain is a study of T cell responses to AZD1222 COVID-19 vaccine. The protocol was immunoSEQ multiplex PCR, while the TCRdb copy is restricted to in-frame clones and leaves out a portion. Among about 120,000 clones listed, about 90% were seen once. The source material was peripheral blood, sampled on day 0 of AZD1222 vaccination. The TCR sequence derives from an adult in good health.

CDR3 DNA sequence: TGTGCCAGCAGTTCTGGAAGGCCGACAGATACGCAGTATTTT. Translating it yields CASSSGRPTDTQYF. This rearrangement joins TRBV2 to TRBJ2-3, with no clear D. This CDR3 is 14 amino acids long. V gave up 5 bases and J gave up 3 bases, with 12 bases separating them. The germline V gene has CDR1 SNHLY and CDR2 FYNNEI.